This T cell receptor beta chain was captured by sequencing in a study of blood T cell repertoires in COVID-19. Whole-study context: The United States, Italy and Spain provided the acute and convalescent COVID-19 samples. T cells, B-cell-depleted T cells, or PBMCs supplied cDNA or gDNA.

This CDR3 contains 17 residues. V lost 0 bases and J 6 bases, leaving 19 bases between the germline ends. Germline V gene lookup returns CDR1 KGHDR and CDR2 SFDVKD. Seattle-derived patients entered the study during active infection and were followed longitudinally. Authors' processing steps: Amplified reference gene primers provided the basis for estimating nucleated cell counts. The method was immunoSEQ multiplex PCR; TCRdb's version includes in-frame clones alone and lacks a portion of them. That table is the source of V, J and clone size, and D and trimming were worked out from the DNA. The sample contains 250,000 to 300,000 clones, roughly nine tenths of which appear only once.

This TCR was sampled from a woman aged 25 to 39 with COVID-19, enrolled during active disease. Sequenced: peripheral blood. The chain couples TRBV24-1 to TRBJ1-2, with D possibly TRBD1 on 6 matching bases. CDR3 in DNA: TGTGCCACCAGTGATTTGGGCAGGGACACGTCTGAAAATGGCTACACCTTC. Translating gives CATSDLGRDTSENGYTF.